One sample yielded the 21 T cell receptor beta chains listed below, sequenced in a study of blood T cell repertoires in COVID-19. The table came from immunoSEQ multiplex PCR; TCRdb's copy has only in-frame clones and leaves some out. The table shows tens of thousands of clones, with 75% to 85% occurring only once. Material for sequencing was peripheral blood. The source is a man in his 70s with acute or convalescent COVID-19.

J is TRBJ2-5 and V is TRBV10-3; 9 bases agree with TRBD1. The germline CDR1 and CDR2 sequences are ENHRY and SYGVKD. The CDR3 has 16 residues. The V gene end was trimmed by 5 bases and the J gene end by 7 bases; junction bases not matched to a gene: 14. DNA of the CDR3: TGTGCCATCAGTCCGGGGCCGGACAGGGGTTCTAGGACCCAGTACTTC. Translation gives CAISPGPDRGSRTQYF.

The rearrangement links TRBV5-4 to TRBJ1-4; the match to TRBD1 covers 10 bases. Germline lookup yields CDR1 SGHNT and CDR2 YYREEE (reference sequence). J gave up 3 bases and V 0 bases, and 2 bases lay outside the gene matches. The CDR3 has 16 amino acids. In DNA form, the CDR3 reads TGTGCCAGCAGCTTGGGACAGGGGGCGGCTAATGAAAAACTGTTTTTT. It is translated as CASSLGQGAANEKLFF.

Here the CDR3 DNA reads TGTGCCAGCATAAAGGACATGAGCACAGATACGCAGTATTTT. It codes for CASIKDMSTDTQYF. This chain links TRBV6-1 with TRBJ2-3; possibly TRBD1 for D (5 bases). CDR1 and CDR2 (germline): MNHNS, SASEGT. The CDR3 length is 14 residues. Trimming shortened V by 7 bases and J by 0 bases, and 11 bases separated the two germline ends.

This chain links TRBV15 with TRBJ1-6; 7 bases fit TRBD1. This CDR3 has 15 residues. Germline V gene lookup returns CDR1 LNHNV and CDR2 YYDKDF (reference sequence). V lost 0 bases to trimming and J lost 16 bases; unmatched junction nucleotides: 12. CDR3 nucleotide sequence: TGTGCCACCAGCAGAGAAGGACAGGCCGCAGGATCTCTCCACTTT. This codes for CATSREGQAAGSLHF.

The chain recombines TRBV3-1 (or the pseudogene TRBV3-2) with TRBJ2-1; 9 nucleotides align to TRBD1. The V gene end was trimmed by 4 bases and the J gene end by 10 bases; junction bases not matched to a gene: 11. The CDR3 spans 15 residues. Germline V CDR1 and CDR2: LGHDT, YNNKEL (reference sequence). CDR3 protein: CASSPEGQGIGEQFF. Written as DNA, the CDR3 is TGTGCCAGCAGCCCCGAGGGACAGGGAATAGGGGAGCAGTTCTTC.

The chain carries TRBV20-1 and TRBJ2-3, with 12 bases identical to TRBD2. Germline CDR1 reads DFQATT; CDR2 reads SNEGSKA (reference sequence). This CDR3 spans 17 amino acids. The J segment lost 1 base and the V segment lost 3 bases, leaving 8 bases of the junction unmatched. The CDR3 region has the DNA TGCAGTGCTAGTAGACTAGCGGGAGTTGTGGGCACAGATACGCAGTATTTT. Amino acids: CSASRLAGVVGTDTQYF.

This chain joins TRBV29-1 and TRBJ2-1, with D perhaps matching TRBD1 (5 bases). CDR3 size: 12 residues. V dropped 7 bases and J dropped 4 bases, with 11 bases sitting between them. Germline V gene data show CDR1 as SQVTM and CDR2 as ANQGSEA. CDR3 sequence (DNA): TGCAGCGGACAGATCCCATACAATGAGCAGTTCTTC. Translated, it gives CSGQIPYNEQFF.

The gene calls are TRBV20-1 and TRBJ1-5; no definite D call. The CDR3 consists of 12 residues. V lost 3 bases and J lost 5, with 8 bases in between. CDR1 is DFQATT, CDR2 SNEGSKA, per germline (reference sequence). The CDR3: CSASAGDQPQHF. CDR3 in DNA: TGCAGTGCTAGTGCCGGGGATCAGCCCCAGCATTTT.

Of note for this clone: At one end, the junction sequence differs from germline, possibly due to a read error. CDR3 residues: CAGRDSYQETQYF. Written as DNA, the CDR3 is TGTGCCGGCAGAGACAGCTACCAAGAGACCCAGTACTTC. The chain joins TRBV2 to TRBJ2-5; TRBD1 might be the D (5 bases). Germline V lookup: CDR1 SNHLY, CDR2 FYNNEI. The CDR3 extends over 13 amino acids.

The chain recombines TRBV7-9 with TRBJ2-5; TRBD1 aligns across 7 bases. Trimming at V came to 3 bases and at J to 4 bases, leaving 8 bases not matched to a gene. The germline CDR1 and CDR2 sequences are SEHNR and FQNEAQ (reference sequence). The CDR3 sequence is 15 residues long. CDR3 sequence (DNA): TGTGCCAGCAGCTTGGGACAGAGATTTGGAGAGACCCAGTACTTC. Translating it yields CASSLGQRFGETQYF. Supplemented by reference TRBV7-9 and TRBJ2-5, the full variable domain reads DTGVSQNPRHKITKRGQNVTFRCDPISEHNRLYWYRQTLGQGPEFLTYFQNEAQLEKSRLLSDRFSAERPKGSFSTLEIQRTEQGDSAMYLCASSLGQRFGETQYFGPGTRLLVL.

Turning to this clone: Other DNA sequences in this specimen translate into the identical CDR3. The chain is built from TRBV6-5 and TRBJ1-1; the D is unclear. V lost 0 bases and J lost 5, with 7 bases in between. CDR3 size: 13 residues. Germline V gene data show CDR1 as MNHEY and CDR2 as SVGAGI. The CDR3 is CASSYSRGTEAFF. CDR3 nucleotide sequence: TGTGCCAGCAGTTACTCCAGAGGAACTGAAGCTTTCTTT.

V and J are TRBV10-2 and TRBJ1-6; TRBD1 matches 8 bases. CDR1 is WSHSY, CDR2 SAAADI, per germline. The CDR3 consists of 15 residues. V dropped 2 bases and J dropped 10; count of bases not matched to a gene: 7. CDR3 in amino acids: CASSEAQGAWSPLHF. In DNA, the CDR3 is TGCGCCAGCAGTGAGGCTCAGGGGGCTTGGTCACCCCTCCACTTT.

J is TRBJ2-5 and V is TRBV5-5, with 10 positions matching TRBD2. The germline CDR1 and CDR2 sequences are SGHKS and YYEKEE (reference sequence). CDR3 length: 16 amino acids. The V segment lost 3 bases and the J segment 4 bases; nucleotides outside the gene matches: 9. The CDR3 loop reads CASSSRTSGVTETQYF. The DNA for the CDR3 is TGTGCCAGCAGCTCACGGACTAGCGGAGTTACAGAGACCCAGTACTTC.

V and J are TRBV18 and TRBJ1-3; no clear D. Deletions cut 3 bases from V and 2 bases from J, with 8 bases between. Germline V gives CDR1 KGHSH, CDR2 LQKENI. This CDR3 contains 14 residues. CDR3 bases: TGTGCCAGCTCACCGGAGGGTACTGGAAACACCATATATTTT. The encoded protein is CASSPEGTGNTIYF.

The chain carries TRBV6-5 and TRBJ1-4; the match to TRBD1 covers 8 bases. The CDR3 is 14 amino acids. Trimming cost V 6 bases and J 6 bases; bases outside gene matches: 6. Looked up from germline, CDR1 is MNHEY and CDR2 is SVGAGI. The CDR3 loop reads CASSPADRDEKLFF. The DNA of the CDR3 is TGTGCCAGCAGCCCCGCGGACAGGGATGAAAAACTGTTTTTT.

This clone is a singleton in its sample. V and J are TRBV9 and TRBJ2-4; D is possibly TRBD2 (7 bases). This CDR3 is built from 14 residues. Germline V gene sequence: CDR1 SGDLS, CDR2 YYNGEE. V gave up 4 bases and J gave up 9 bases, with 17 bases separating them. The DNA for the CDR3 is TGTGCCAGCAGCAAGGGGGGAGGGAGAGGCATTCAGTACTTC. This translates into CASSKGGGRGIQYF.

The chain uses TRBV30 and TRBJ2-2; D uncertain. CDR3 length: 14 residues. With 6 bases removed from V and 2 bases from J, the gap between germline ends came to 13 bases. Looked up from germline, CDR1 is GTSNPN and CDR2 is SVGIG (reference sequence). The CDR3 protein is CACPAEHNTGELFF. The CDR3 region has the DNA TGTGCCTGTCCTGCGGAACACAACACCGGGGAGCTGTTTTTT. The variable domain in full, completed from reference TRBV30 and TRBJ2-2, reads SQTIHQWPATLVQPVGSPLSLECTVEGTSNPNLYWYRQAAGRGLQLLFYSVGIGQISSEVPQNLSASRPQDRQFILSSKKLLLSDSGFYLCACPAEHNTGELFFGEGSRLTVL.

The rearrangement uses TRBV27 and TRBJ2-3; D is uncertain. CDR1 is MNHEY, CDR2 SMNVEV, per germline (reference sequence). Trimming took 6 bases from V and 0 from J, leaving 10 bases between them. The CDR3 totals 14 residues. This CDR3 is CASRPSVSTDTQYF. The CDR3 region has the DNA TGTGCCAGCAGACCCTCGGTGAGCACAGATACGCAGTATTTT.

V and J are TRBV5-4 and TRBJ2-3, with TRBD2 identical over 10 bases. Germline V gene data show CDR1 as SGHNT and CDR2 as YYREEE (reference sequence). The CDR3 consists of 17 residues. V shed 4 bases and J 1 base; nucleotides not matched to a gene: 9. Here the CDR3 reads CASSLPAGGPGTDTQYF. The CDR3 DNA sequence: TGTGCCAGCAGCCTACCAGCGGGAGGGCCCGGCACAGATACGCAGTATTTT.

This clone was counted once. J is TRBJ2-5 and V is TRBV5-1; a possible D gene is TRBD2 (5 bases). Germline loops: CDR1 SGHRS, CDR2 YFSETQ. V lost 2 bases, J lost 2 bases, and 13 bases lay in between. This CDR3 is 15 amino acids long. The CDR3 DNA reads as TGCGCCAGCAGCTTCACTGACTGGAGGCAAGAGACCCAGTACTTC. Its protein is CASSFTDWRQETQYF.

The CDR3 nucleotides read TGCGCCAGCAGCTTGGTGGGGCTAGCGGGGCCTAGCTCCTACAATGAGCAGTTCTTC. As protein: CASSLVGLAGPSSYNEQFF. The gene calls are TRBV5-1 and TRBJ2-1, with 9 bases lining up with TRBD2. This CDR3 spans 19 amino acids. Germline V gives CDR1 SGHRS, CDR2 YFSETQ. Trimming at V came to 0 bases and at J to 0 bases, leaving 10 bases not matched to a gene.